What follows are 13 T cell receptor beta chains derived from one specimen sequenced in a study of T cell clonality in common variable immunodeficiency (dated by TCRdb to between 2014 and 2017). Antigens for these TCRs are unknown. Libraries were made using the immunoSEQ multiplex PCR assay. Held by TCRdb, this immuneACCESS table contains in-frame sequences only and omits some clones. Under half of the omission traces to an unresolved V gene where checked; the cause of the rest is unknown. This sample has thousands of clones in the table, none counted a single time. About 5% of the sample is held by the ten biggest clonotypes. Results and caveats for the whole study, not just this receptor: Reportedly, TCRbeta sequences from CVID had fewer deletions and N-nucleotide insertions, and highly modified clones with 13 or more V deletions were absent from CVID.

The material sequenced was peripheral blood mononuclear cells. These receptors were obtained from a human donor with common variable immunodeficiency.

Only a few counts were recorded for this clone. The read is 3 residues too short to cover the CDR3 end, so that end is filled in from the germline J gene. J is TRBJ1-1 and V is TRBV19; D is uncertain. Trimming pared 1 base from V and 1 base from J, leaving 7 bases between. Germline V CDR1 and CDR2: LNHDA, SQIVND (reference sequence). This CDR3 comprises 14 residues. The covered CDR3 bases are TGTGCCAGTAGTATAGGGAGCGCGAACACTGAA. As protein: CASSIGSANTE. The entire CDR3 sequence reads CASSIGSANTEAFF.

The table lists this clone with a few counts. The observed sequence ends 3 residues before the CDR3 terminus, with the missing tail filled in from the germline J gene. V usage is TRBV7-9 and J usage is TRBJ2-1, with 10 bases identical to TRBD1. V lost 6 bases, J lost 4 bases, and 6 bases stayed unmatched. This CDR3 spans 15 amino acids. Per germline, CDR1 SEHNR and CDR2 FQNEAQ (reference sequence). The CDR3 bases that were read are TGTGCCAGCAGTCCCGGGACAGGGGCATACAATGAG. This codes for CASSPGTGAYNE. The entire CDR3 is CASSPGTGAYNEQFF.

To note about this clone: Sequencing ends 3 residues short of the CDR3 end; the germline J gene provides the rest. This chain connects TRBV6-2 or TRBV6-3 to TRBJ2-1; TRBD2 aligns across 7 bases. This CDR3 contains 13 residues. Germline-derived CDR1 and CDR2 are MNHEY and SVGEGT. After removal of 7 bases from V and 7 bases from J, the junction contained 7 bases not matched to a gene. CDR3 in amino acids: CASTQGGWNEQFF. CDR3 DNA (partial): TGTGCCAGCACCCAGGGAGGGTGGAATGAG.

Concerning this clone itself: The read stops 3 residues short of the end of the CDR3; the missing end is completed from the germline J gene. The chain recombines TRBV20-1 with TRBJ2-3; TRBD2 aligns across 13 bases. V lost 4 bases to trimming and J lost 6 bases; unmatched junction nucleotides: 13. Looked up from germline, CDR1 is DFQATT and CDR2 is SNEGSKA (reference sequence). This CDR3 has 17 amino acids. The CDR3 DNA, read in part, is TGCAGTGCTATCAACATCGAGACTAGCGGGAGGCGGGATACG. Its translation is CSAINIETSGRRDT. The CDR3 in its entirety is CSAINIETSGRRDTQYF.

Within the sample, this clone is medium-sized (0.01 to 0.1%). Read data end 3 residues before the CDR3 end; the end is taken from the germline J gene. This chain joins TRBV7-6 and TRBJ2-5; D remains unclear. CDR3 length equals 16 residues. The germline CDR1 and CDR2 sequences are SGHVS and FNYEAQ. With 0 bases removed from V and 3 bases from J, the gap between germline ends came to 14 bases. The sequenced part of the CDR3 DNA is TGTGCCAGCAGCTTAGCGTTGGTAGAACAGAAAGAGACC. This encodes CASSLALVEQKET. The full CDR3 sequence reads CASSLALVEQKETQYF. Full variable domain (outside the CDR3, taken from reference TRBV7-6 and TRBJ2-5): GAGVSQSPRYKVTKRGQDVALRCDPISGHVSLYWYRQALGQGPEFLTYFNYEAQQDKSGLPNDRFSAERPEGSISTLTIQRTEQRDSAMYRCASSLALVEQKETQYFGPGTRLLVL.

There are a few counts of this clone. The CDR3 end is not reached by the read, which stops 3 residues before it; the germline J gene fills it in. The genes are TRBV2 and TRBJ2-7; D remains ambiguous. The CDR3 totals 12 residues. V shed 6 bases and J shed 0 bases, with 6 bases lying between them. Germline V gives CDR1 SNHLY, CDR2 FYNNEI. The CDR3 region is CASSHSSYEQYF. The CDR3 bases that were read are TGTGCCAGCAGCCACAGCTCCTACGAG. The entire variable domain, with the rest obtained from reference TRBV2 and TRBJ2-7, is as follows: EPEVTQTPSHQVTQMGQEVILRCVPISNHLYFYWYRQILGQKVEFLVSFYNNEISEKSEIFDDQFSVERPDGSNFTLKIRSTKLEDSAMYFCASSHSSYEQYFGPGTRLTVT.

Remarks on this clone: The sequence runs out 3 residues before the end of the CDR3; the remainder is reconstructed from the germline J gene. This rearrangement joins TRBV18 to TRBJ2-1; TRBD2 is a possible D gene (7 bases). Germline CDR1 reads KGHSH; CDR2 reads LQKENI. V was cut by 1 base and J by 5 bases, with 15 bases left in between. The CDR3 contains 16 residues. CDR3 DNA, as far as it was read: TGTGCCAGCTCACCACTTGAGGGGGGGAAAAACAATGAG. Translated: CASSPLEGGKNNE. The entire CDR3 protein is CASSPLEGGKNNEQFF.

With regard to this clone: The read ends 3 residues shy of where the CDR3 ends; the end is completed using the germline J gene. The rearrangement joins TRBV7-2 to TRBJ1-1, with D tentatively TRBD1 (5 bases). Trimming left V 10 bases short and J 5 bases short, with 11 bases between. Per germline, CDR1 SGHTA and CDR2 FQGNSA. CDR3 length: 11 residues. The covered CDR3 bases are TGTGCCACCCAGGGTTCTACTGAA. Protein: CATQGSTE. The whole CDR3 protein is CATQGSTEAFF. The full variable domain, in which reference TRBV7-2 and TRBJ1-1 provide the parts outside the CDR3, is GAGVSQSPSNKVTEKGKDVELRCDPISGHTALYWYRQSLGQGLEFLIYFQGNSAPDKSGLPSDRFSAERTGGSVSTLTIQRTQQEDSAVYLCATQGSTEAFFGQGTRLTVV.

By proportion, this clone is large. The read comes to an end 3 residues before the CDR3 does, leaving the germline J gene to fill in the end. The chain employs TRBV12-3 or TRBV12-4 and TRBJ2-1; perhaps TRBD1 as D (6 bases). Trimming removed 6 bases from V and 0 bases from J, with 12 bases in between. CDR3 size: 15 residues. The CDR3 protein is CASSSGTNSYNEQFF. The CDR3 DNA, read in part, is TGTGCCAGCAGCTCCGGGACAAACTCCTACAATGAG.

This clone was counted a few times. The read finishes 3 residues shy of the CDR3 end, and the germline J gene is used to complete it. The V call is TRBV18, the J call TRBJ2-1, with a tentative D call TRBD2 (6 bases). V was clipped by 4 bases and J by 8 bases, with 18 bases between them. There are 15 residues in the CDR3. Germline V lookup: CDR1 KGHSH, CDR2 LQKENI. Partial CDR3 DNA: TGTGCCAGCTCACTCATAATGGTAGGAGGGGATGAG. This codes for CASSLIMVGGDE. The whole CDR3 protein is CASSLIMVGGDEQFF. The full variable domain, with the rest looked up from reference TRBV18 and TRBJ2-1, is NAGVMQNPRHLVRRRGQEARLRCSPMKGHSHVYWYRQLPEEGLKFMVYLQKENIIDESGMPKERFSAEFPKEGPSILRIQQVVRGDSAAYFCASSLIMVGGDEQFFGPGTRLTVL.

On this clone: The read ends 3 residues early relative to the CDR3; the germline J gene fills the gap. The chain joins TRBV5-4 to TRBJ2-5; D unclear. Germline V lookup: CDR1 SGHNT, CDR2 YYREEE (reference sequence). This CDR3 is 13 amino acids long. V lost 0 bases to trimming and J lost 3 bases, with 6 bases between them. The CDR3 is CASSLVHEETQYF. The DNA read from the CDR3 is TGTGCCAGCAGCTTGGTACACGAAGAGACC.

This clone was seen only a few times. The CDR3 end falls 3 residues outside the read, so it is completed with the germline J gene. The chain is built from TRBV7-9 and TRBJ2-7; no definite D call. The V end was cut by 5 bases, the J end by 2 bases, with 7 bases between. CDR1 and CDR2 (germline): SEHNR, FQNEAQ (reference sequence). The CDR3 has 12 residues. The CDR3 protein is CASSRGTYEQYF. The part of the CDR3 DNA that was read is TGTGCCAGCAGCCGAGGTACCTACGAG.

Comments on this clone: The read gets to within 3 residues of the CDR3 end, and the germline J gene fills in the rest. The V call is TRBV18, the J call TRBJ2-1; TRBD2 aligns across 9 bases. This CDR3 has 16 residues. The V gene end was trimmed by 3 bases and the J gene end by 2 bases; junction bases not matched to a gene: 5. Germline V gene data show CDR1 as KGHSH and CDR2 as LQKENI. CDR3 sequence reads: CASSPGAGGPYNEQFF. The CDR3 DNA, read in part, is TGTGCCAGCTCACCGGGCGCGGGAGGGCCCTACAATGAG.